The 14 T cell receptor beta chains presented below share a single source sample, sequenced in a study of cytomegalovirus exposure and HLA in healthy donors. The primer mix had 60 Vbeta and 13 Jbeta primers. TCRdb keeps only in-frame clones here, not all; method: immunoSEQ multiplex PCR. The sample yields under 250,000 clones, under 85% seen once. Sequenced: PBMCs. These receptors were obtained from a woman aged 50 to 60 in good health and CMV-seropositive.

This clone was detected only once. V is TRBV2 and J is TRBJ1-1, with D perhaps matching TRBD1 (6 bases). V lost 4 bases to trimming and J lost 3 bases, with 12 bases between them. CDR3 length: 14 amino acids. Germline CDR1 SNHLY, CDR2 FYNNEI. The CDR3 region has the DNA TGTGCCAGCAGTGGCAGGGGTATGGACACTGAAGCTTTCTTT. Amino acids: CASSGRGMDTEAFF.

The count of this clone is one. The chain uses TRBV10-2 and TRBJ2-6; the D gene is possibly TRBD1 (6 bases). This CDR3 has 14 amino acids. V lost 8 bases and J 0 bases, leaving 8 bases between the germline ends. Germline assignment: CDR1 WSHSY and CDR2 SAAADI. CDR3 protein: CASSGDSGANVLTF. The DNA for the CDR3 is TGCGCCAGCTCAGGGGACTCTGGGGCCAACGTCCTGACTTTC.

The V gene is TRBV4-2, the J gene TRBJ1-6; D is ambiguous. Trimming stripped 3 bases from V and 5 bases from J, with 8 bases between. The CDR3 contains 14 residues. The germline gives CDR1 LGHNA, CDR2 YNFKEQ. The CDR3 coding sequence is TGTGCCAGCAGCCACCGGGATAATAATTCACCCCTCCACTTT. Its translation is CASSHRDNNSPLHF.

V usage is TRBV7-9 and J usage is TRBJ1-2, with 11 bases aligning to TRBD1. The ends lost 5 bases at V and 10 bases at J; junction bases unmatched: 9. The CDR3 contains 14 residues. Germline loops: CDR1 SEHNR, CDR2 FQNEAQ (reference sequence). Here the CDR3 reads CASSPWGQGEVYTF. The CDR3 nucleotides are TGTGCCAGCAGCCCCTGGGGACAGGGGGAGGTCTACACCTTC.

This chain joins TRBV27 and TRBJ1-1, with D perhaps matching TRBD1 (5 bases). Germline lookup yields CDR1 MNHEY and CDR2 SMNVEV (reference sequence). The CDR3 runs to 13 residues. V was pared by 2 bases and J by 7 bases, with 11 bases between. CDR3 sequence (DNA): TGTGCCAGCAGTTTACGGCAGGGATATGAAGCTTTCTTT. Protein product: CASSLRQGYEAFF.

This clone was detected only once. This chain links TRBV30 with TRBJ2-7; D is possibly TRBD1 (6 bases). This CDR3 region has 12 residues. V was clipped by 8 bases and J by 0 bases, with 11 bases between them. Per germline, CDR1 GTSNPN and CDR2 SVGIG (reference sequence). The CDR3 loop reads CARQESSYEQYF. CDR3 in DNA: TGTGCCCGACAGGAAAGCTCCTACGAGCAGTACTTC.

This chain's CDR3 is CASSQDVRTGGYGYTF. CDR3 sequence (DNA): TGCGCCAGCAGCCAAGATGTGAGGACAGGGGGCTATGGCTACACCTTC. V is TRBV4-3 and J is TRBJ1-2, with 10 bases matching TRBD1. V trimming: 0 bases; J trimming: 4 bases; junction bases outside the gene matches: 5. Germline CDR1 LGHNA, CDR2 YSLEER. CDR3 length equals 16 residues.

The chain recombines TRBV29-1 with TRBJ1-3; D remains ambiguous. Germline CDR1 and CDR2: SQVTM and ANQGSEA. CDR3 length: 14 amino acids. Trimming cost V 4 bases and J 2 bases, with 12 bases left between them. The CDR3 sequence: CSVVQEGAGNTIYF. CDR3 bases: TGCAGCGTTGTGCAAGAGGGAGCTGGAAACACCATATATTTT.

The J gene is TRBJ1-4, the V gene TRBV7-3; TRBD1 matches 7 bases. Germline CDR1 and CDR2: SGHTA and FQGTGA. The CDR3 covers 15 residues. V lost 5 bases, J lost 5 bases, and 8 bases stayed unmatched. In nucleotides, the CDR3 is TGTGCCAGCAGCCTCACAGGGGTTCGGAATGAAAAACTGTTTTTT. Its translation: CASSLTGVRNEKLFF. The full variable domain, rest sourced from reference TRBV7-3 and TRBJ1-4, is GAGVSQTPSNKVTEKGKYVELRCDPISGHTALYWYRQSLGQGPEFLIYFQGTGAADDSGLPNDRFFAVRPEGSVSTLKIQRTERGDSAVYLCASSLTGVRNEKLFFGSGTQLSVL.

This rearrangement joins TRBV6-6 to TRBJ2-7, with 10 bases fitting TRBD1. After removal of 2 bases from V and 5 bases from J, the junction contained 6 bases not matched to a gene. CDR1 and CDR2 from the germline V gene are MNHNY and SVGAGI (reference sequence). The CDR3 is 15 amino acids. In DNA form, the CDR3 reads TGTGCCAGCAGTTACCGACAGGGGGCGCGGAACGAGCAGTACTTC. Translated: CASSYRQGARNEQYF.

The genes are TRBV28 and TRBJ1-1; 7 bases match TRBD1. This CDR3 is built from 15 residues. The V gene's germline CDR1 is MDHEN and CDR2 SYDVKM. V lost 5 bases and J lost 1; bases outside the gene matches: 7. CDR3 protein: CASSPPTGQNTEAFF. CDR3 bases: TGTGCCAGCAGTCCCCCGACAGGGCAGAACACTGAAGCTTTCTTT.

Remarks on this clone: Relative to the germline gene, one junction end is altered; a read error may explain this. The same CDR3 also results from other DNA sequences found in this sample. This rearrangement joins TRBV6-5 to TRBJ1-4; D unresolved. The germline gives CDR1 MNHEY, CDR2 SVGAGI. CDR3 length: 15 amino acids. The CDR3 DNA reads TGTGCCAGCAGTTACTCGCGGGGTGCTAATGAAAAATTGTTTTTT. Residues: CASSYSRGANEKLFF.

This chain's CDR3 is CSVLNTEAFF. The CDR3 DNA reads as TGCAGCGTCCTCAACACTGAAGCTTTCTTT. The rearrangement uses TRBV29-1 and TRBJ1-1, with D unclear. The CDR3 totals 10 residues. Trimming stripped 6 bases from V and 2 bases from J, with 4 bases between. CDR1 and CDR2 (germline): SQVTM, ANQGSEA. Variable domain in full (rest from reference TRBV29-1 and TRBJ1-1): SAVISQKPSRDICQRGTSLTIQCQVDSQVTMMFWYRQQPGQSLTLIATANQGSEATYESGFVIDKFPISRPNLTFSTLTVSNMSPEDSSIYLCSVLNTEAFFGQGTRLTVV.

This clone was observed once. The chain combines TRBV27 with TRBJ2-7, with 10 positions matching TRBD1. This CDR3 has 14 residues. From germline, CDR1 is MNHEY and CDR2 SMNVEV (reference sequence). V shed 6 bases and J 2 bases; nucleotides not matched to a gene: 4. The CDR3 DNA reads as TGTGCCAGCAGCGCCGGGACAGGGGCCTACGAGCAGTACTTC. Protein sequence: CASSAGTGAYEQYF.